Listed here are 8 T cell receptor beta chains from one sample, sequenced in a study of T cell responses to AZD1222 COVID-19 vaccine. Profiling relied on immunoSEQ multiplex PCR, and the TCRdb table lists in-frame clones only, not all of them. The repertoire has 96,000 or so clones, 90% of them found once; the top ten carry approximately 24%. Source: peripheral blood, taken on day 0 of AZD1222 vaccination. Receptor source: an adult in good health.

The chain's CDR3 is CASSFGPVDTQYF. The CDR3 DNA is TGTGCCAGCAGCTTTGGGCCCGTGGATACGCAGTATTTT. This chain links TRBV11-2 with TRBJ2-3; D is ambiguous. V lost 3 bases and J 6 bases, leaving 10 bases between the germline ends. In germline, CDR1 is SGHAT, CDR2 FQNNGV. This CDR3 has 13 residues.

The chain links TRBV28 to TRBJ2-7, with TRBD1 matching over 7 bases. Per the germline V gene, CDR1 is MDHEN and CDR2 is SYDVKM. J gave up 3 bases and V 4 bases, and 6 bases lay outside the gene matches. The CDR3 is 14 residues long. The CDR3 here is CASSSGQKSYEQYF. CDR3 sequence (DNA): TGTGCCAGCAGTTCGGGACAGAAGAGCTACGAGCAGTACTTC.

The J gene is TRBJ1-2, the V gene TRBV28, with D possibly being TRBD1 (5 bases). V shed 6 bases and J shed 4 bases, with 15 bases lying between them. The CDR3 is 14 residues long. The V gene's germline CDR1 is MDHEN and CDR2 SYDVKM. The CDR3 loop reads CASSSPGGTYGYTF. The CDR3 region has the DNA TGTGCCAGCAGCTCCCCGGGAGGGACCTATGGCTACACCTTC.

The J gene is TRBJ2-3, the V gene TRBV24-1; D is undetermined. This CDR3 is built from 12 residues. The V end was cut by 5 bases, the J end by 1 base, with 3 bases between. Germline V gene lookup returns CDR1 KGHDR and CDR2 SFDVKD. CDR3 bases: TGTGCCACCAGTGCGGGCACAGATACGCAGTATTTT. Translating it yields CATSAGTDTQYF.

The V and J genes are TRBV30 and TRBJ2-2; D is undetermined. The CDR3 spans 17 residues. Germline V CDR1 and CDR2: GTSNPN, SVGIG (reference sequence). The V end lost 4 bases, the J end lost 3 bases, and 21 bases lay between the germline ends. CDR3 residues: CAWIDSLQPLHTGELFF. CDR3 coding DNA: TGTGCCTGGATTGATAGCCTACAGCCACTTCACACCGGGGAGCTGTTTTTT.

A single count supports this clone. V gene TRBV20-1 combines with J gene TRBJ1-1, with unresolved D. Germline assignment: CDR1 DFQATT and CDR2 SNEGSKA (reference sequence). V gave up 6 bases and J gave up 2 bases, with 4 bases separating them. The CDR3 has 10 residues. The CDR3 bases are TGCAGTGCCCTTAACACTGAAGCTTTCTTT. Translated, it gives CSALNTEAFF.

The rearrangement uses TRBV28 and TRBJ2-7; D uncertain. Germline lookup yields CDR1 MDHEN and CDR2 SYDVKM. This CDR3 comprises 11 residues. V shed 5 bases and J shed 0 bases, with 2 bases lying between them. The CDR3 bases are TGTGCCAGCAGTCACTCCTACGAGCAGTACTTC. Translating gives CASSHSYEQYF.

V is TRBV19 and J is TRBJ1-6; the D gene is possibly TRBD1 (6 bases). Per the germline V gene, CDR1 is LNHDA and CDR2 is SQIVND (reference sequence). This CDR3 is 17 amino acids long. Trimming shortened V by 6 bases and J by 1 base, and 16 bases separated the two germline ends. CDR3 sequence: CASSKDRLRSYNSPLHF. The CDR3 DNA is TGTGCCAGTAGCAAAGACAGGCTAAGGTCCTATAATTCACCCCTCCACTTT.